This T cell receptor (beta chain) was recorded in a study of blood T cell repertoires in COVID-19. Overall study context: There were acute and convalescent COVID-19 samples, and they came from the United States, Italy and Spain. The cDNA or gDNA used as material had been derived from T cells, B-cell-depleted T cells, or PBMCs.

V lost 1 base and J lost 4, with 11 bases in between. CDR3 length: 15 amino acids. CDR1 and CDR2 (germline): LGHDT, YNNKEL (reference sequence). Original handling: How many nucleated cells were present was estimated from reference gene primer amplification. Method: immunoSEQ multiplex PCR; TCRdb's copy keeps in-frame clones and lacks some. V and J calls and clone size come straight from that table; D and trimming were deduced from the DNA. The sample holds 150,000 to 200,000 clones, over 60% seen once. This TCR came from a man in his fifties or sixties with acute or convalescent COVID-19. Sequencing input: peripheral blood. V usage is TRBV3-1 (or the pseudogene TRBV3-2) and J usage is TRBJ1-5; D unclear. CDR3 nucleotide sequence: TGTGCCAGCAGCCAAGTTCCGGGGAGAAATCAGCCCCAGCATTTT. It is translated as CASSQVPGRNQPQHF.